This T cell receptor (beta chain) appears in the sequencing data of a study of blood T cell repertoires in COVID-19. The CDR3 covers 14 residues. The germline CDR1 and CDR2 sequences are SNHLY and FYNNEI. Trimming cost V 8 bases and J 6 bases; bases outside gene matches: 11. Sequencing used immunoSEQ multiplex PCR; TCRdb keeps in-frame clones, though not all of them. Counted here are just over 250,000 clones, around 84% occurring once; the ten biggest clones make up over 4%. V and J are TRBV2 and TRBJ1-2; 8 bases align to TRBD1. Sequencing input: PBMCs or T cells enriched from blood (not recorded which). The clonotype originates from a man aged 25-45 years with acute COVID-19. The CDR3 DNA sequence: TGTGCCAGCCAGGGGGCGCAGGGAGGTGATGGCTACACCTTC. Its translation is CASQGAQGGDGYTF.